A selection of T cell receptor beta chains follows, all from one sample in a study of cytomegalovirus exposure and HLA in healthy donors. The repertoire was sequenced with immunoSEQ multiplex PCR; TCRdb's copy has only in-frame clones and lacks some. This sample has about 190,000 clones, with about 77% found just once. Sequencing was done on a sample of PBMCs. Receptors originate from a man aged 25 to 40 in good health and CMV-seropositive. The CDR3 runs from the conserved cysteine through the conserved F or W. A D gene is named only where the DNA matches it firmly. Rows give clone size only sometimes, using once, few, many, or a class for an expanded clone.

clone size	V gene	J gene	CDR3 length	D gene	CDR3 protein	CDR3 DNA
NA	TRBV5-1	TRBJ1-2	13	NA	CASSLVAEYGYTF	TGCGCCAGCAGCTTGGTGGCAGAATATGGCTACACCTTC
NA	TRBV30	TRBJ1-2	16	TRBD1	CAWSAGTGLWGYGYTF	TGTGCCTGGAGCGCGGGGACAGGCCTGTGGGGCTATGGCTACACCTTC
NA	TRBV5-5	TRBJ2-7	14	NA	CASSLAGLGAEQYF	TGTGCCAGCAGCTTGGCCGGACTGGGGGCCGAGCAGTACTTC
few	TRBV30	TRBJ2-7	12	TRBD1	CAWSRGTGEQYF	TGTGCCTGGAGCCGAGGGACAGGCGAGCAGTACTTC
NA	TRBV7-2	TRBJ2-7	14	TRBD1	CASSLVGQGAEQYF	TGTGCCAGCAGCTTAGTGGGACAGGGCGCCGAGCAGTACTTC
few	TRBV2	TRBJ1-6	15	NA	CASTKSGTRISPLHF	TGTGCCAGCACTAAATCGGGGACACGGATTTCACCCCTCCACTTT
NA	TRBV7-9	TRBJ2-2	16	NA	CASSRRVAEDTGELFF	TGTGCCAGCAGTCGAAGAGTAGCGGAGGACACCGGGGAGCTGTTTTTT
NA	TRBV6-5	TRBJ2-1	14	NA	CASSPSQAQNEQFF	TGTGCCAGCAGCCCTTCTCAGGCCCAGAATGAGCAGTTCTTC
NA	TRBV4-2	TRBJ2-3	13	NA	CASSQDSSDTQYF	TGTGCCAGCAGCCAAGATTCCTCAGATACGCAGTATTTT
NA	TRBV4-1	TRBJ2-5	14	TRBD2	CASSQEGGRETQYF	TGCGCCAGCAGCCAAGAGGGGGGGAGAGAGACCCAGTACTTC
NA	TRBV7-8	TRBJ2-1	17	TRBD2	CASSLVLAGGTYNEQFF	TGTGCCAGCAGCTTAGTTCTAGCGGGGGGAACCTACAATGAGCAGTTCTTC
NA	TRBV11-2	TRBJ1-1	13	TRBD1	CASSPGGWGEAFF	TGTGCCAGCAGCCCAGGGGGCTGGGGTGAAGCTTTCTTT
NA	TRBV4-2	TRBJ2-3	13	NA	CASSQEGADTQYF	TGTGCCAGCAGCCAAGAGGGAGCAGATACGCAGTATTTT
NA	TRBV5-4	TRBJ2-3	14	TRBD2	CASSTSGAADTQYF	TGTGCCAGCAGCACTAGCGGGGCCGCAGATACGCAGTATTTT
few	TRBV4-2	TRBJ2-2	15	NA	CASSLRTTNTGELFF	TGTGCCAGCAGTTTGAGGACTACTAACACCGGGGAGCTGTTTTTT
NA	TRBV19	TRBJ2-7	15	NA	CASKNTGTGSYEQYF	TGTGCCAGTAAGAATACAGGGACGGGGAGTTACGAGCAGTACTTC
NA	TRBV7-2	TRBJ1-2	16	NA	CASSKRRGPTNYGYTF	TGTGCCAGCAGCAAACGGCGGGGACCTACTAACTATGGCTACACCTTC
NA	TRBV5-4	TRBJ2-1	14	TRBD2	CASSVRGGRNEQFF	TGTGCCAGCAGCGTGCGGGGGGGCCGCAATGAGCAGTTCTTC
NA	TRBV7-9	TRBJ2-5	15	NA	CASSLNTGLKETQYF	TGTGCCAGCAGCTTGAATACGGGACTTAAAGAGACCCAGTACTTC
NA	TRBV27	TRBJ2-7	16	TRBD2	CASSFGVAGESYEQYF	TGTGCCAGCAGTTTTGGTGTAGCGGGGGAGTCCTACGAGCAGTACTTC
NA	TRBV28	TRBJ2-5	14	NA	CASSLPPLQETQYF	TGTGCCAGCAGTCTCCCCCCCCTCCAAGAGACCCAGTACTTC
NA	TRBV11-3	TRBJ1-3	15	TRBD1	CASSASGTAGSTIYF	TGTGCCAGCAGCGCTTCCGGGACAGCTGGAAGCACCATATATTTT
NA	TRBV11-1	TRBJ2-2	14	TRBD1	CASSLDRVGGELFF	TGTGCCAGCAGCCTCGACAGGGTTGGCGGGGAGCTGTTTTTT